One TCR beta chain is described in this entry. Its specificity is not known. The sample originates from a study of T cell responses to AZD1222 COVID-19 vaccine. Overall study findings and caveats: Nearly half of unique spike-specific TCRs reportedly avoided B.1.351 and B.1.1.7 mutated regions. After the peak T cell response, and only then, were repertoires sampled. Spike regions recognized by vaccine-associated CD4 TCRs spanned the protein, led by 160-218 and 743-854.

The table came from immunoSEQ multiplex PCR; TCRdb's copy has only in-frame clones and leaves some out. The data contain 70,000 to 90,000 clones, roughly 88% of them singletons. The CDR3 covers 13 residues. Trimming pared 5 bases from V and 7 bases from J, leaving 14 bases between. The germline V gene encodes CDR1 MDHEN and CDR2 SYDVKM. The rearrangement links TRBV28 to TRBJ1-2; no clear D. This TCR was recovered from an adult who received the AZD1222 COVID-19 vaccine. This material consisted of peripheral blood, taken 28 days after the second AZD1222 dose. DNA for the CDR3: TGTGCCAGCAGTGCGATCCTTGTGGCTGGCTACACCTTC. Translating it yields CASSAILVAGYTF.